Below are 27 T cell receptor beta chains sequenced from a single sample in a study of blood T cell repertoires in COVID-19. Using immunoSEQ multiplex PCR, the repertoire was profiled, and TCRdb retains in-frame clones only, with some absent. Of about 81,000 clones listed, around 80% were seen once; the top ten hold around 7.2%. Material: peripheral blood. The receptors shown here come from a human donor in a cohort sampled during active COVID-19.

This clone occurred once. The rearrangement links TRBV5-4 to TRBJ1-1; tentative D call: TRBD1 (5 bases). The CDR3 consists of 14 residues. V lost 2 bases to trimming and J lost 1 base, with 9 bases between them. Germline-derived CDR1 and CDR2 are SGHNT and YYREEE (reference sequence). This CDR3 is CASSLGTGNTEAFF. The CDR3 DNA follows: TGTGCCAGCAGCTTAGGAACAGGGAACACTGAAGCTTTCTTT.

The chain employs TRBV6-5 and TRBJ2-7, with 8 nucleotides matching TRBD1. Germline V gene sequence: CDR1 MNHEY, CDR2 SVGAGI. The junction had 12 bases not matched to a gene; V was cut back by 9 bases and J by 2 bases. This CDR3 contains 15 residues. CDR3 in DNA: TGTGCCAGTCGACCACCCGGGACAGGAACCTACGAGCAGTACTTC. Amino acids: CASRPPGTGTYEQYF.

This clone was detected once. The V and J genes are TRBV13 and TRBJ2-7, with 11 bases lining up with TRBD1. CDR1 and CDR2 from the germline V gene are PRHDT and FYEKMQ (reference sequence). The CDR3 has 15 residues. V dropped 4 bases and J dropped 6; count of bases not matched to a gene: 8. This chain's CDR3 is CASSSWTGGSFEQYF. The DNA of the CDR3 is TGTGCCAGCAGCTCTTGGACAGGGGGCTCTTTCGAGCAGTACTTC.

The chain recombines TRBV4-1 with TRBJ1-5; D may be TRBD1 (5 bases). The CDR3 sequence is 16 residues long. Germline values: CDR1 MGHRA, CDR2 YSYEKL. V lost 1 base to trimming and J lost 0 bases, with 10 bases between them. This CDR3 reads CASSQARANSNQPQHF. The CDR3 DNA reads as TGCGCCAGCAGCCAAGCCAGGGCTAATAGCAATCAGCCCCAGCATTTT.

This chain connects TRBV4-3 to TRBJ2-7; D possibly corresponds to TRBD2 (5 bases). Germline CDR1 is LGHNA and CDR2 is YSLEER. The V gene lost 1 base and the J gene lost 0 bases, with 10 bases spanning the gap. This CDR3 is built from 15 residues. CDR3 nucleotide sequence: TGCGCCAGCAGCCAAGCGGGGATGAGCTCCTACGAGCAGTACTTC. Translation gives CASSQAGMSSYEQYF.

This chain links TRBV25-1 with TRBJ1-6, with TRBD1 as a possible D gene (6 bases). Germline V gene lookup returns CDR1 MGHDK and CDR2 SYGVNS. The CDR3 loop spans 16 amino acids. V gave up 0 bases and J gave up 6 bases, with 12 bases separating them. The CDR3 here is CASSEYGGAGNSPLHF. The CDR3 DNA sequence: TGTGCCAGCAGTGAATATGGGGGCGCCGGTAATTCACCCCTCCACTTT.

The gene calls are TRBV6-6 and TRBJ1-1; the D gene is possibly TRBD1 (5 bases). Germline CDR1 MNHNY, CDR2 SVGAGI (reference sequence). This CDR3 spans 13 amino acids. The V gene lost 7 bases and the J gene lost 3 bases, with 12 bases spanning the gap. CDR3 nucleotide sequence: TGTGCCAGCAATAAGGGGATTGACACTGAAGCTTTCTTT. Translating gives CASNKGIDTEAFF.

This clone is medium-sized (0.01 to 0.1%) in the sample. This rearrangement joins TRBV6-5 to TRBJ2-7, with 9 bases fitting TRBD1. J was trimmed by 2 bases and V by 4 bases; bases with no gene match: 3. CDR3 size: 14 residues. Germline CDR1 and CDR2: MNHEY and SVGAGI. CDR3 coding DNA: TGTGCCAGCAGTTTCACAGGGGGCCCCTACGAGCAGTACTTC. Protein: CASSFTGGPYEQYF.

This sequence joins TRBV11-2 and TRBJ2-3; D is unresolved. Trimming stripped 4 bases from V and 6 bases from J, with 8 bases between. This CDR3 has 12 amino acids. Germline CDR1 SGHAT, CDR2 FQNNGV. Here the CDR3 DNA reads TGTGCCAGCAGCTACTCAATGGATACGCAGTATTTT. Its translation is CASSYSMDTQYF.

The chain couples TRBV9 to TRBJ2-1; 11 positions match TRBD2. Germline lookup yields CDR1 SGDLS and CDR2 YYNGEE. V lost 1 base to trimming and J lost 8 bases; unmatched junction nucleotides: 11. This CDR3 comprises 17 residues. The CDR3 sequence: CASSVWASGGPGDEQFF. CDR3 DNA sequence: TGTGCCAGCAGCGTATGGGCTAGCGGGGGGCCAGGGGATGAGCAGTTCTTC.

This clone came up a few times. V gene TRBV13 combines with J gene TRBJ1-6; TRBD1 is a possible D gene (5 bases). With 6 bases removed from V and 10 bases from J, the gap between germline ends came to 16 bases. Germline assignment: CDR1 PRHDT and CDR2 FYEKMQ (reference sequence). The CDR3 sequence is 14 residues long. The CDR3 DNA follows: TGTGCCAGCAGACAGGAAGGGGCTAACTCACCCCTCCACTTT. This sequence encodes CASRQEGANSPLHF.

V gene TRBV7-2 combines with J gene TRBJ2-7; perhaps TRBD2 as D (6 bases). The CDR3 totals 16 residues. V was cut by 6 bases and J by 4 bases, with 22 bases left in between. CDR1 SGHTA and CDR2 FQGNSA come from the germline V gene. DNA for the CDR3: TGTGCCAGCAGTCCCAGGGCTCAAGCGGGCCAATACGAGCAGTACTTC. It codes for CASSPRAQAGQYEQYF.

The genes are TRBV6-4 and TRBJ1-2, with a tentative D call TRBD1 (5 bases). This CDR3 spans 13 amino acids. V lost 3 bases and J 5 bases, leaving 10 bases between the germline ends. Germline loops: CDR1 MRHNA, CDR2 SNTAGT. In DNA, the CDR3 is TGTGCCAGCAGTGAACAGTCAGGGTATGGCTACACCTTC. Translation: CASSEQSGYGYTF.

The chain links TRBV5-1 to TRBJ2-1; D may be TRBD1 (6 bases). CDR1 is SGHRS and CDR2 is YFSETQ in the germline V gene. V was shortened by 4 bases and J by 6 bases, with 11 bases between the two germline ends. The CDR3 spans 13 residues. CDR3 loop: CASSLTGINEQFF. CDR3 in DNA: TGCGCCAGCAGCCTGACAGGTATCAATGAGCAGTTCTTC.

V and J are TRBV6-2 or TRBV6-3 and TRBJ1-5; the D is unclear. V was cut by 0 bases and J by 0 bases, with 9 bases left in between. The CDR3 extends over 16 amino acids. Germline assignment: CDR1 MNHEY and CDR2 SVGEGT. The CDR3 bases are TGTGCCAGCAGTTACTCGAGTTTAACTAGCAATCAGCCCCAGCATTTT. Protein: CASSYSSLTSNQPQHF.

This clone came up a few times. This chain uses TRBV7-3 with TRBJ2-5; 10 bases line up with TRBD1. The CDR3 is 15 residues long. Germline-derived CDR1 and CDR2 are SGHTA and FQGTGA. V shed 5 bases, J shed 4 bases, and the junction held 7 bases outside the gene matches. CDR3 sequence reads: CASSESGTGVETQYF. The CDR3 DNA sequence: TGTGCCAGCAGCGAATCGGGGACAGGGGTAGAGACCCAGTACTTC.

The chain employs TRBV19 and TRBJ2-7; 9 positions agree with TRBD1. CDR1 and CDR2 (germline): LNHDA, SQIVND (reference sequence). CDR3 length: 15 amino acids. Trimming took 6 bases from V and 0 from J; bases not matched to a gene: 6. The DNA of the CDR3 is TGTGCCAGTAGCTATGACAGGGGGTACTCCTACGAGCAGTACTTC. Translating it yields CASSYDRGYSYEQYF.

This chain joins TRBV9 and TRBJ2-7, with a tentative D call TRBD2 (6 bases). There are 13 residues in the CDR3. Germline V lookup: CDR1 SGDLS, CDR2 YYNGEE. Trimming stripped 0 bases from V and 5 bases from J, with 9 bases between. CDR3: CASSVGGVHEQYF. The CDR3 coding sequence is TGTGCCAGCAGCGTAGGGGGGGTCCACGAGCAGTACTTC. Looking up the rest from reference TRBV9 and TRBJ2-7 gives the full variable domain: DSGVTQTPKHLITATGQRVTLRCSPRSGDLSVYWYQQSLDQGLQFLIQYYNGEERAKGNILERFSAQQFPDLHSELNLSSLELGDSALYFCASSVGGVHEQYFGPGTRLTVT.

This chain joins TRBV12-3 or TRBV12-4 and TRBJ2-7; the D gene is possibly TRBD1 (5 bases). The CDR3 sequence is 13 residues long. The ends were cut back, 4 bases at V and 3 bases at J, with 10 bases in the middle. CDR3 in DNA: TGTGCCAGCAGTTCCACAGGCAACTACGAGCAGTACTTC. Translation: CASSSTGNYEQYF.

The rearrangement uses TRBV13 and TRBJ2-7; a possible D gene is TRBD2 (5 bases). Germline loops: CDR1 PRHDT, CDR2 FYEKMQ (reference sequence). This CDR3 region has 12 residues. V was cut by 0 bases and J by 7 bases, with 7 bases left in between. The CDR3 sequence: CASSLGRGEQYF. The CDR3 coding sequence is TGTGCCAGCAGCTTAGGCCGGGGAGAGCAGTACTTC. Full variable domain (remainder filled in from reference TRBV13 and TRBJ2-7): AAGVIQSPRHLIKEKRETATLKCYPIPRHDTVYWYQQGPGQDPQFLISFYEKMQSDKGSIPDRFSAQQFSDYHSELNMSSLELGDSALYFCASSLGRGEQYFGPGTRLTVT.

The J gene is TRBJ1-2, the V gene TRBV18, with D unclear. The V gene's germline CDR1 is KGHSH and CDR2 LQKENI. V was trimmed by 1 base and J by 8 bases, leaving 8 bases between them. This CDR3 spans 12 amino acids. CDR3 amino acids: CASSPQPEGYTF. CDR3 coding DNA: TGTGCCAGCTCACCACAGCCCGAGGGCTACACCTTC. Full variable domain (rest looked up from reference TRBV18 and TRBJ1-2): NAGVMQNPRHLVRRRGQEARLRCSPMKGHSHVYWYRQLPEEGLKFMVYLQKENIIDESGMPKERFSAEFPKEGPSILRIQQVVRGDSAAYFCASSPQPEGYTFGSGTRLTVV.

This sequence joins TRBV5-6 and TRBJ2-1, with 12 bases lining up with TRBD2. Germline loops: CDR1 SGHDT, CDR2 YYEEEE. Unmatched junction bases numbered 7, after V lost 0 bases and J lost 9 bases. The CDR3 length is 16 residues. The CDR3 nucleotides read TGTGCCAGCAGCTTGGTTCTAGCGGGGGGGCGCGGTGAGCAGTTCTTC. Its translation is CASSLVLAGGRGEQFF.

This sequence joins TRBV6-2 or TRBV6-3 and TRBJ1-5; D is unresolved. The germline V gene has CDR1 MNHEY and CDR2 SVGEGT. This CDR3 is built from 15 residues. V gave up 2 bases and J gave up 1 base, with 9 bases separating them. The CDR3 nucleotides read TGTGCCAGCAGTTACCCGACATCCAGCAATCAGCCCCAGCATTTT. Residues: CASSYPTSSNQPQHF.

This chain connects TRBV7-6 to TRBJ1-1; 7 nucleotides line up with TRBD1. This CDR3 contains 14 residues. CDR1 is SGHVS and CDR2 is FNYEAQ in the germline V gene. V trimming: 5 bases; J trimming: 4 bases; junction bases outside the gene matches: 7. The CDR3 DNA follows: TGTGCCAGCAGCCCTTGGACAGGTAGCACTGAAGCTTTCTTT. Its translation is CASSPWTGSTEAFF.

In this sample, this clone turned up a few times. The chain links TRBV23-1 to TRBJ1-5, with D uncertain. TRBV23-1 is treated as an ORF (open reading frame) with a function not yet certain. V lost 11 bases and J 4 bases, leaving 9 bases between the germline ends. The CDR3 sequence is 11 residues long. For the CDR3, the DNA is TGCGCCGAGCCCCGGAATCAGCCCCAGCATTTT. Residues: CAEPRNQPQHF.

This chain joins TRBV5-4 and TRBJ1-1; no reliable D call. Germline V gene lookup returns CDR1 SGHNT and CDR2 YYREEE (reference sequence). Trimming shortened V by 4 bases and J by 5 bases, and 21 bases separated the two germline ends. The CDR3 spans 16 residues. CDR3 DNA: TGTGCCAGCAGCAAAGGATCGGGAATACGAGGAACTGAAGCTTTCTTT. It translates to CASSKGSGIRGTEAFF.

In this sample, this clone turned up a few times. The J gene is TRBJ2-2, the V gene TRBV6-4; tentatively, D is TRBD2 (5 bases). V was clipped by 7 bases and J by 6 bases, with 15 bases between them. Germline V lookup: CDR1 MRHNA, CDR2 SNTAGT. The CDR3 is 14 residues long. The CDR3 nucleotides are TGTGCCAGCACATCCCAAGAGGGCTCCGGGGAGCTGTTTTTT. Encoded protein: CASTSQEGSGELFF.